This T cell receptor (beta chain) was obtained from a study of blood T cells in healthy people across ages. It was about 9.4 milliliters of peripheral blood that were drawn from each donor. Per the germline V gene, CDR1 is DFQATT and CDR2 is SNEGSKA (reference sequence). Between the trimmed V and J ends, which lost 0 bases and 5 bases, there was a span of 4 bases. This CDR3 contains 11 residues. This clonotype has ten or more counts. The second PCR ran about 6 to 11 cycles with a sample-barcoded 5' primer and J-beta primers. Per sample, CDR3-containing paired-end reads numbered at least 3 million. One entry per CDR3 protein, called by TCRdb with MiXCR from the 5' RACE reads. The repertoire holds about 650,000 distinct CDR3 sequences, with about 30% as singletons.

This TCR derives from a woman older than 75 in good health. Sequencing was performed on blood. This sequence joins TRBV20-1 and TRBJ2-5; D is ambiguous. The chain's CDR3 is CSARDYETQYF. For the CDR3, the DNA is TGCAGTGCTAGAGATTACGAGACCCAGTACTTC.